The 23 T cell receptor beta chains below all came from one sample that was sequenced in a study of beta chain features in type 1 diabetes. Sequenced material consisted of expressed TCRB transcripts (all of the isolated RNA was reverse transcribed). Profiling relied on immunoSEQ multiplex PCR, and the TCRdb table lists in-frame clones only, not all of them. The sample has about 360,000 clones; roughly an eighth are singletons. Sequenced: naive CD4+ T cells from blood. The source is a man between 18 and 35 years old in good health.

The gene calls are TRBV14 and TRBJ2-1; possible D gene TRBD2, 5 bases. V lost 0 bases to trimming and J lost 3 bases, with 15 bases between them. The CDR3 is made up of 17 amino acids. Germline V CDR1 and CDR2: SGHDN, FVKESK. The CDR3: CASSQDVGASGYNEQFF. The CDR3 nucleotides read TGTGCCAGCAGCCAAGATGTGGGAGCGTCAGGCTACAATGAGCAGTTCTTC. Drawing the rest from reference TRBV14 and TRBJ2-1, the complete variable domain is EAGVTQFPSHSVIEKGQTVTLRCDPISGHDNLYWYRRVMGKEIKFLLHFVKESKQDESGMPNNRFLAERTGGTYSTLKVQPAELEDSGVYFCASSQDVGASGYNEQFFGPGTRLTVL.

The J gene is TRBJ1-2, the V gene TRBV28, with D hard to call. Trimming left V 5 bases short and J 7 bases short, with 11 bases between. Germline loops: CDR1 MDHEN, CDR2 SYDVKM. The CDR3 runs to 12 residues. The CDR3 DNA reads as TGTGCCAGCAGTCACTCGACATCTGGCTACACCTTC. Translated: CASSHSTSGYTF.

The chain uses TRBV28 and TRBJ1-5; TRBD1 might be the D (5 bases). Deletions cut 7 bases from V and 5 bases from J, with 15 bases between. CDR3 length: 14 residues. Germline CDR1 MDHEN, CDR2 SYDVKM. The CDR3 here is CASNPTRGYQPQHF. The DNA for the CDR3 is TGTGCCAGCAACCCTACTCGGGGGTATCAGCCCCAGCATTTT.

A few counts support this clone. This chain links TRBV4-3 with TRBJ2-1; D is uncertain. V was trimmed by 1 base and J by 5 bases, leaving 6 bases between them. Germline CDR1 reads LGHNA; CDR2 reads YSLEER. CDR3 size: 13 residues. For the CDR3, the DNA is TGCGCCAGCAGCCAAGTACTGGACAATGAGCAGTTCTTC. This sequence encodes CASSQVLDNEQFF.

This chain links TRBV6-4 with TRBJ2-5, with TRBD1 matching over 8 bases. This CDR3 spans 13 amino acids. The V segment lost 4 bases and the J segment 7 bases; nucleotides outside the gene matches: 5. Germline V gene data show CDR1 as MRHNA and CDR2 as SNTAGT. CDR3 bases: TGTGCCAGCAGTGCGGACAGGGAAGGGACCCAGTACTTC. This encodes CASSADREGTQYF.

This clone came up a few times. V gene TRBV28 combines with J gene TRBJ2-7; D is ambiguous. The CDR3 consists of 12 residues. Germline CDR1 reads MDHEN; CDR2 reads SYDVKM. V was clipped by 6 bases and J by 9 bases, with 15 bases between them. The CDR3 sequence is CASSPEQIGQYF. The CDR3 bases are TGTGCCAGCAGCCCCGAACAGATCGGGCAGTACTTC.

The chain joins TRBV6-5 to TRBJ2-7, with 8 bases lining up with TRBD2. V dropped 0 bases and J dropped 6; count of bases not matched to a gene: 7. The CDR3 totals 15 residues. CDR1 is MNHEY and CDR2 is SVGAGI in the germline V gene. The chain's CDR3 is CASSYSVAGGSEQYF. The CDR3 nucleotides are TGTGCCAGCAGTTACTCCGTTGCGGGGGGTTCCGAGCAGTACTTC.

This clone was found a few times. J is TRBJ2-5 and V is TRBV7-3, with 7 positions matching TRBD2. CDR1 and CDR2 (germline): SGHTA, FQGTGA. Trimming removed 1 base from V and 2 bases from J; junction bases left unmatched: 4. This CDR3 has 15 amino acids. CDR3 protein: CASSLIPGGQETQYF. CDR3 nucleotide sequence: TGTGCCAGCAGCTTAATACCGGGGGGTCAAGAGACCCAGTACTTC.

This rearrangement joins TRBV4-2 to TRBJ2-7; 7 nucleotides align to TRBD2. V was clipped by 5 bases and J by 5 bases; unmatched bases: 9. Germline V CDR1 and CDR2: LGHNA, YNFKEQ. This CDR3 contains 14 residues. CDR3 nucleotide sequence: TGTGCCAGCAGCTCACTTGGCGGGAGCAACGAGCAGTACTTC. Translation: CASSSLGGSNEQYF.

The V gene is TRBV21-1, the J gene TRBJ2-7; the table's D call of TRBD2 was not tested on the DNA. TRBV21-1 represents a pseudogene. This CDR3 spans 16 amino acids. The CDR3 DNA sequence: TGTGCCAGCAGCAATCTCCAACTACTCCTCTCCTACGAGCAGTACTTC. This sequence encodes CASSNLQLLLSYEQYF.

The chain couples TRBV4-3 to TRBJ1-1, with a possible D match to TRBD1 (5 bases). Trimming left V 1 base short and J 8 bases short, with 11 bases between. Per germline, CDR1 LGHNA and CDR2 YSLEER. The CDR3 runs to 13 residues. The CDR3 here is CASSQVVKGEAFF. In DNA, the CDR3 is TGCGCCAGCAGCCAAGTGGTTAAGGGGGAAGCTTTCTTT.

The J gene is TRBJ2-5, the V gene TRBV6-1, with TRBD2 matching 8 bases. J was trimmed by 4 bases and V by 6 bases; bases with no gene match: 10. The CDR3 covers 15 residues. The germline gives CDR1 MNHNS, CDR2 SASEGT. CDR3 nucleotides: TGTGCCAGCAGCCAAAACTCGGGGGGGGCAGAGACCCAGTACTTC. Protein: CASSQNSGGAETQYF.

The chain uses TRBV25-1 and TRBJ1-4; 9 bases line up with TRBD1. The CDR3 spans 15 residues. Trimming took 3 bases from V and 4 from J; bases not matched to a gene: 3. CDR1 MGHDK and CDR2 SYGVNS come from the germline V gene. This chain's CDR3 is CASSDGQGYNEKLFF. The CDR3 nucleotides read TGTGCCAGCAGTGACGGACAGGGGTATAATGAAAAACTGTTTTTT.

There are a few counts of this clone. The V call is TRBV27, the J call TRBJ2-6; TRBD1 might be the D (5 bases). The ends were cut back, 6 bases at V and 1 base at J, with 10 bases in the middle. Per the germline V gene, CDR1 is MNHEY and CDR2 is SMNVEV (reference sequence). This CDR3 comprises 15 residues. The CDR3 nucleotides read TGTGCCAGCAGGGCAGGGATATCTGGGGCCAACGTCCTGACTTTC. Translated: CASRAGISGANVLTF.

This clone turned up a few times. The chain couples TRBV29-1 to TRBJ1-2; no clear D gene. This CDR3 contains 14 residues. The ends were cut back, 0 bases at V and 5 bases at J, with 13 bases in the middle. Germline V gene data show CDR1 as SQVTM and CDR2 as ANQGSEA. CDR3 residues: CSVEDGGQPYGYTF. The CDR3 DNA reads as TGCAGCGTTGAAGATGGAGGTCAACCTTATGGCTACACCTTC.

The chain combines TRBV7-9 with TRBJ2-1, with TRBD1 identical over 7 bases. Germline lookup yields CDR1 SEHNR and CDR2 FQNEAQ (reference sequence). V lost 4 bases to trimming and J lost 10 bases; unmatched junction nucleotides: 4. This CDR3 has 12 amino acids. CDR3 DNA: TGTGCCAGCAGCTCAGACAGGGAAGAGCAGTTCTTC. Translated: CASSSDREEQFF.

This clone was observed a few times. The V call is TRBV7-3, the J call TRBJ1-1; D unresolved. The germline CDR1 and CDR2 sequences are SGHTA and FQGTGA. The ends were cut back, 4 bases at V and 6 bases at J, with 15 bases in the middle. The CDR3 extends over 14 amino acids. CDR3 in DNA: TGTGCCAGCAGCTCCGACGGAGGGTTGCCTGAAGCTTTCTTT. It codes for CASSSDGGLPEAFF. The full variable domain, in which reference TRBV7-3 and TRBJ1-1 provide the parts outside the CDR3, is GAGVSQTPSNKVTEKGKYVELRCDPISGHTALYWYRQSLGQGPEFLIYFQGTGAADDSGLPNDRFFAVRPEGSVSTLKIQRTERGDSAVYLCASSSDGGLPEAFFGQGTRLTVV.

The genes are TRBV7-2 and TRBJ2-1; D perhaps matches TRBD2 (5 bases). The V and J ends lost 3 bases and 0 bases respectively, with 15 bases between them. Germline CDR1 is SGHTA and CDR2 is FQGNSA. CDR3 length: 17 amino acids. The CDR3 is CASSFPPGSSSYNEQFF. The CDR3 bases are TGTGCCAGCAGCTTCCCTCCGGGGTCAAGCTCCTACAATGAGCAGTTCTTC.

This clone turned up a few times. This chain connects TRBV7-2 to TRBJ2-2; possible D gene TRBD1, 5 bases. Trimming took 6 bases from V and 5 from J, leaving 13 bases between them. This CDR3 has 14 residues. Germline loops: CDR1 SGHTA, CDR2 FQGNSA. CDR3 loop: CASSSQGDTGELFF. The CDR3 DNA reads as TGTGCCAGCAGTTCACAAGGGGATACCGGGGAGCTGTTTTTT. The whole variable domain, filled in from reference TRBV7-2 and TRBJ2-2, reads GAGVSQSPSNKVTEKGKDVELRCDPISGHTALYWYRQSLGQGLEFLIYFQGNSAPDKSGLPSDRFSAERTGGSVSTLTIQRTQQEDSAVYLCASSSQGDTGELFFGEGSRLTVL.

The chain is built from TRBV6-5 and TRBJ2-3, with 8 bases matching TRBD2. Germline V gene lookup returns CDR1 MNHEY and CDR2 SVGAGI. Trimming took 2 bases from V and 10 from J; bases not matched to a gene: 5. The CDR3 is made up of 13 amino acids. The CDR3: CASSYGGLVAQYF. As DNA, the CDR3 is TGTGCCAGCAGTTACGGGGGACTAGTAGCGCAGTATTTT.

In its sample, this clone was seen a few times. This sequence joins TRBV27 and TRBJ1-5, with 7 positions matching TRBD1. V trimming: 5 bases; J trimming: 4 bases; junction bases outside the gene matches: 8. The CDR3 runs to 15 residues. Germline V gene lookup returns CDR1 MNHEY and CDR2 SMNVEV (reference sequence). The chain's CDR3 is CASSPRWTGNQPQHF. The DNA of the CDR3 is TGTGCCAGCAGTCCTCGATGGACAGGTAATCAGCCCCAGCATTTT.

The chain carries TRBV28 and TRBJ2-7; 9 nucleotides align to TRBD1. CDR1 and CDR2 from the germline V gene are MDHEN and SYDVKM. The CDR3 totals 15 residues. V lost 6 bases, J lost 7 bases, and 13 bases stayed unmatched. The DNA of the CDR3 is TGTGCCAGCAGCCCAACCGGGACAGGGTTTAGGGAGCAGTACTTC. It yields the protein CASSPTGTGFREQYF.

V gene TRBV18 combines with J gene TRBJ2-7; 9 bases fit TRBD1. Germline CDR1 reads KGHSH; CDR2 reads LQKENI. Losses at the gene ends were 6 bases for V and 2 bases for J; bases not matched to a gene: 8. This CDR3 region has 15 residues. The CDR3 DNA sequence: TGTGCCAGCTCTCCCGACAGGGGGGCTACCTACGAGCAGTACTTC. It translates to CASSPDRGATYEQYF.